These 26 T cell receptor beta chains came from one sample sequenced in a study of neurological immune-mediated disorders. TCRdb itself ran the 5' RACE reads through MiXCR, one entry per CDR3 protein. The sample yields 50,000 or so distinct CDR3 sequences, roughly 10% seen once. The sample was PBMCs. Every receptor here comes from a man aged 60 to 75 in good health.

This clonotype came up a few times. The rearrangement joins TRBV20-1 to TRBJ2-1; TRBD2 is a possible D gene (6 bases). Trimming took 3 bases from V and 9 from J, leaving 15 bases between them. The CDR3 extends over 13 amino acids. Germline V gene lookup returns CDR1 DFQATT and CDR2 SNEGSKA (reference sequence). CDR3 sequence: CSASHRVGGEQFF. The CDR3 coding sequence is TGCAGTGCTAGCCACCGGGTGGGGGGTGAGCAGTTCTTC.

In its sample, this clonotype was seen many times. J is TRBJ1-1 and V is TRBV7-2; D uncertain. Trimming took off 8 bases at V and 1 base at J, with 11 bases between the two ends. The V gene's germline CDR1 is SGHTA and CDR2 FQGNSA. This CDR3 has 13 amino acids. CDR3 region: CASGTQSNTEAFF. CDR3 sequence (DNA): TGTGCCAGCGGAACACAGTCGAACACTGAAGCTTTCTTT.

In this sample, this clonotype turned up many times. This chain joins TRBV18 and TRBJ2-2, with 8 bases lining up with TRBD2. Germline CDR1 reads KGHSH; CDR2 reads LQKENI. The CDR3 extends over 15 amino acids. V gave up 10 bases and J gave up 2 bases; unmatched junction bases: 9. The CDR3 spells CATLGGAFNTGELFF. The CDR3 nucleotides read TGTGCCACCCTCGGGGGGGCCTTTAACACCGGGGAGCTGTTTTTT.

This clonotype has a count of ten or more. CDR3 region: CAISESTGRGAEETQYF. The CDR3 region has the DNA TGTGCCATCAGTGAGTCGACGGGGCGGGGGGCCGAAGAGACCCAGTACTTC. The chain employs TRBV10-3 and TRBJ2-5; TRBD2 aligns across 8 bases. Unmatched junction bases numbered 9, after V lost 0 bases and J lost 3 bases. Germline V gene lookup returns CDR1 ENHRY and CDR2 SYGVKD. The CDR3 loop spans 17 amino acids.

This clonotype was counted at least ten times. The J gene is TRBJ2-3, the V gene TRBV20-1; no firm D call. V was trimmed by 6 bases and J by 5 bases, leaving 9 bases between them. The germline V gene encodes CDR1 DFQATT and CDR2 SNEGSKA (reference sequence). The length of the CDR3 is 11 residues. The chain's CDR3 is CSAYWVDTQYF. The CDR3 DNA reads as TGCAGTGCCTATTGGGTAGATACGCAGTATTTT.

This clonotype was counted at least ten times. This chain joins TRBV3-1 and TRBJ2-7, with D uncertain. V dropped 1 base and J dropped 4 bases, with 5 bases sitting between them. Looked up from germline, CDR1 is LGHDT and CDR2 is YNNKEL (reference sequence). The CDR3 totals 12 residues. The CDR3, as DNA: TGTGCCAGCAGCCAAGTCGGGTACGAGCAGTACTTC. It is translated as CASSQVGYEQYF.

This clonotype was seen many times. The chain employs TRBV5-1 and TRBJ2-1; TRBD1 matches 7 bases. V lost 6 bases and J lost 8; bases outside the gene matches: 5. The CDR3 is 12 amino acids. Per the germline V gene, CDR1 is SGHRS and CDR2 is YFSETQ. The CDR3 DNA reads TGCGCCAGCAAGGGCAGGGGGTATGAGCAGTTCTTC. Translating gives CASKGRGYEQFF.

This clonotype was picked up many times. This chain uses TRBV27 with TRBJ1-3; D unclear. Trimming pared 5 bases from V and 0 bases from J, leaving 14 bases between. This CDR3 is built from 16 residues. In germline, CDR1 is MNHEY, CDR2 SMNVEV (reference sequence). The CDR3 reads CASSTSWADSGNTIYF. CDR3 DNA sequence: TGTGCCAGCAGTACCTCCTGGGCAGACTCTGGAAACACCATATATTTT.

This clonotype was detected many times. The rearrangement uses TRBV20-1 and TRBJ2-5; D is undetermined. Germline V gene sequence: CDR1 DFQATT, CDR2 SNEGSKA (reference sequence). The V end lost 6 bases, the J end lost 1 base, and 18 bases lay between the germline ends. This CDR3 has 15 amino acids. As DNA, the CDR3 is TGCAGTGCGCCGTCCCGGGCAGGTCTCCAAGAGACCCAGTACTTC. Its protein product is CSAPSRAGLQETQYF.

With respect to this clonotype: The germline gene is not matched at one end of the junction; a read error may be the cause. The chain is built from TRBV7-2 and TRBJ1-6; a possible D gene is TRBD1 (6 bases). This CDR3 has 14 amino acids. Per the germline V gene, CDR1 is SGHTA and CDR2 is FQGNSA. This CDR3 reads CANSVNRVNSPLHF. The CDR3 DNA sequence: TGTGCCAACAGCGTCAACAGGGTTAATTCACCCCTCCACTTT. The whole variable domain, remainder taken from reference TRBV7-2 and TRBJ1-6, is GAGVSQSPSNKVTEKGKDVELRCDPISGHTALYWYRQSLGQGLEFLIYFQGNSAPDKSGLPSDRFSAERTGGSVSTLTIQRTQQEDSAVYLCANSVNRVNSPLHFGNGTRLTVT.

This clonotype was observed at least ten times. The V gene is TRBV20-1, the J gene TRBJ1-2; TRBD1 aligns across 7 bases. CDR3 length: 13 amino acids. After removal of 7 bases from V and 8 bases from J, the junction contained 13 bases not matched to a gene. Germline values: CDR1 DFQATT, CDR2 SNEGSKA (reference sequence). This chain's CDR3 is CSVQPTGPEGYTF. The DNA of the CDR3 is TGCAGTGTTCAACCGACAGGGCCAGAGGGCTACACCTTC.

This clonotype came up many times. For the CDR3, the DNA is TGTGCCAGCAGTTACTCCAGGGAAAGGAGCCGTCTGTTTTTT. Translating it yields CASSYSRERSRLFF. This chain joins TRBV6-5 and TRBJ1-4; D perhaps matches TRBD1 (5 bases). The V end was cut by 0 bases, the J end by 14 bases, with 16 bases between. This CDR3 is built from 14 residues. Looked up from germline, CDR1 is MNHEY and CDR2 is SVGAGI.

This clonotype came up many times. The rearrangement links TRBV4-3 to TRBJ2-5; D remains unclear. Germline V gives CDR1 LGHNA, CDR2 YSLEER. V gave up 0 bases and J gave up 2 bases, with 7 bases separating them. There are 14 residues in the CDR3. The CDR3 here is CASSQDRHQETQYF. The CDR3 DNA is TGCGCCAGCAGCCAAGATAGGCATCAAGAGACCCAGTACTTC.

This clonotype was picked up many times. The gene calls are TRBV6-5 and TRBJ1-5; no reliable D call. The V and J ends lost 5 bases and 15 bases respectively, with 8 bases between them. Germline V lookup: CDR1 MNHEY, CDR2 SVGAGI. This CDR3 is 9 amino acids long. CDR3 coding DNA: TGTGCCAGCAGTAACCTCCTGCATTTT. Its protein product is CASSNLLHF.

Ten or more counts support this clonotype. The V call is TRBV7-2, the J call TRBJ1-1; D is ambiguous. The CDR3 is made up of 16 amino acids. The V end was cut by 5 bases, the J end by 1 base, with 17 bases between. Germline V lookup: CDR1 SGHTA, CDR2 FQGNSA. The CDR3 here is CASSPSGRSGNTEAFF. The CDR3 DNA follows: TGTGCCAGCAGCCCTAGTGGTAGGAGTGGGAACACTGAAGCTTTCTTT.

This clonotype was seen many times. This chain links TRBV20-1 with TRBJ1-1, with D uncertain. Germline values: CDR1 DFQATT, CDR2 SNEGSKA (reference sequence). Trimming left V 0 bases short and J 5 bases short, with 10 bases between. The CDR3 has 13 amino acids. CDR3 protein: CSARDASGTEAFF. The CDR3 coding sequence is TGCAGTGCTAGAGATGCCTCGGGGACTGAAGCTTTCTTT.

This clonotype was counted many times. CDR3 nucleotide sequence: TGCGCCAGCAGCCTACTCGGACAGGGAGCGAATGAAAAACTGTTTTTT. Residues: CASSLLGQGANEKLFF. The rearrangement uses TRBV5-1 and TRBJ1-4; TRBD1 matches 8 bases. The germline gives CDR1 SGHRS, CDR2 YFSETQ. This CDR3 comprises 16 residues. The junction had 10 bases not matched to a gene; V was cut back by 4 bases and J by 5 bases.

This clonotype was recorded a few times. The chain carries TRBV5-4 and TRBJ2-7; maybe TRBD2 (5 bases). Germline-derived CDR1 and CDR2 are SGHNT and YYREEE (reference sequence). The CDR3 length is 14 residues. V lost 4 bases to trimming and J lost 1 base, with 12 bases between them. The CDR3 DNA reads as TGTGCCAGCAGCGTGGGAGACGGATCCTACGAGCAGTACTTC. Its protein is CASSVGDGSYEQYF.

This clonotype appeared many times. CDR3 protein: CASSRDSTDTQYF. The CDR3 coding sequence is TGTGCCAGCAGTAGGGACAGCACAGATACGCAGTATTTT. The chain is built from TRBV6-6 and TRBJ2-3; D is possibly TRBD1 or TRBD2 (5 bases each). From germline, CDR1 is MNHNY and CDR2 SVGAGI (reference sequence). The CDR3 extends over 13 amino acids. V was shortened by 5 bases and J by 0 bases, with 6 bases between the two germline ends.

The gene calls are TRBV2 and TRBJ2-2; D may match TRBD1 or TRBD2 (5 bases each). Per the germline V gene, CDR1 is SNHLY and CDR2 is FYNNEI. The CDR3 runs 14 residues. With 6 bases removed from V and 4 bases from J, the gap between germline ends came to 12 bases. CDR3 loop: CASSGLGPTGELFF. The CDR3 DNA follows: TGTGCCAGCAGCGGACTGGGGCCCACCGGGGAGCTGTTTTTT. Based on the CDR3 plus reference TRBV2 and TRBJ2-2, the full variable domain is EPEVTQTPSHQVTQMGQEVILRCVPISNHLYFYWYRQILGQKVEFLVSFYNNEISEKSEIFDDQFSVERPDGSNFTLKIRSTKLEDSAMYFCASSGLGPTGELFFGEGSRLTVL.

This clonotype has at least ten counts. This chain connects TRBV20-1 to TRBJ1-2, with D possibly TRBD1 on 5 matching bases. Germline CDR1 reads DFQATT; CDR2 reads SNEGSKA (reference sequence). The CDR3 contains 14 residues. V lost 0 bases, J lost 8 bases, and 16 bases lay in between. Written as DNA, the CDR3 is TGCAGTGCTAGAGATCAAGGGGCTGTGGGGGGCTACACCTTC. Protein sequence: CSARDQGAVGGYTF.

The sample holds many counts of this clonotype. The J gene is TRBJ2-1, the V gene TRBV6-2 or TRBV6-3, with 14 bases aligning to TRBD2. The germline gives CDR1 MNHEY, CDR2 SVGEGT. The ends lost 4 bases at V and 5 bases at J; junction bases unmatched: 4. The CDR3 runs to 16 residues. CDR3 residues: CASSSGLAGANNEQFF. The CDR3 DNA reads TGTGCCAGCAGTTCGGGACTAGCGGGGGCCAACAATGAGCAGTTCTTC.

At least ten counts were recorded for this clonotype. This chain joins TRBV7-2 and TRBJ2-3, with D perhaps matching TRBD2 (6 bases). CDR1 and CDR2 from the germline V gene are SGHTA and FQGNSA. V shed 4 bases and J shed 7 bases, with 15 bases lying between them. CDR3 size: 14 residues. CDR3 protein: CASSSTGLSNTQYF. Written as DNA, the CDR3 is TGTGCCAGCAGCTCCACGGGACTCTCCAATACGCAGTATTTT.

This clonotype has at least ten counts. The chain links TRBV3-1 to TRBJ1-2; no clear D. Germline CDR1 LGHDT, CDR2 YNNKEL (reference sequence). This CDR3 has 13 amino acids. Between the trimmed V and J ends, which lost 5 bases and 8 bases, there was a span of 15 bases. The CDR3 region has the DNA TGTGCCAGCAGCAGAGACCGTGCGGGAGGCTACACCTTC. It is translated as CASSRDRAGGYTF.

This clonotype was seen ten or more times. This rearrangement joins TRBV20-1 to TRBJ2-5; TRBD2 agrees at 11 bases. The CDR3 totals 20 residues. The V and J ends lost 3 bases and 3 bases, in that order; junction bases with no gene match: 21. Germline lookup yields CDR1 DFQATT and CDR2 SNEGSKA (reference sequence). The CDR3 protein is CSARSEGSGGVRGPKETQYF. DNA for the CDR3: TGCAGTGCTAGGTCGGAAGGTAGCGGGGGGGTTCGAGGGCCTAAAGAGACCCAGTACTTC.

This clonotype was recorded at least ten times. CDR3 bases: TGTGCCAGCAGTTTTGCGGGGAACAACCAAGAGACCCAGTACTTC. Protein sequence: CASSFAGNNQETQYF. The V gene is TRBV28, the J gene TRBJ2-5, with TRBD2 as a possible D gene (6 bases). This CDR3 has 15 residues. Germline CDR1 reads MDHEN; CDR2 reads SYDVKM. V shed 3 bases and J shed 0 bases, with 11 bases lying between them.